This T cell receptor (beta chain) was profiled in a study of Graves' ophthalmopathy and Graves' hyperthyroidism listed by TCRdb under 2018. Background for the entire study: Peripheral blood was collected at initial diagnosis, prior to any treatment. For independent validation, a separate cohort was made up of around 18 hyperthyroidism patients plus 17 patients who later progressed from hyperthyroidism to ophthalmopathy. In total, some 140 blood samples were TCR-sequenced: 40 to 45 ophthalmopathy, roughly 77 hyperthyroidism and some 17 hyperthyroidism-to-ophthalmopathy patients. Following sample collection, hyperthyroidism patients were given methimazole at a starting dose of 30 mg daily, and ophthalmopathy patients were given high-dose intravenous methylprednisolone. TCR beta repertoire signatures were used to distinguish Graves' ophthalmopathy from Graves' hyperthyroidism and to predict progression to ophthalmopathy. To explore V-J signatures distinguishing ophthalmopathy from hyperthyroidism, a discovery set of 100 patients (roughly 42 ophthalmopathy, roughly 55 stable hyperthyroidism) was enrolled. In five or six hyperthyroidism patients, the T-cell repertoires found in thyroid tissue were compared with those found in blood. Findings and caveats that apply to the study as a whole: In cross-validation, the 13-signature model distinguished ophthalmopathy from stable hyperthyroidism with approximately 85% sensitivity and roughly 81% specificity, and in the test set the corresponding values were about 80% and 75%. Most expanded thyroid clonotypes with a frequency above 0.001 also appeared in blood, which suggests that blood repertoires may reflect the immune response in the thyroid. In validation, the model predicted ophthalmopathy progression with roughly 68% sensitivity and about 73% specificity; roughly 11 predicted patients were CT-confirmed with GO in a median of around 6 months. No statistical method was used to set the sample size in advance, and the investigators knew which group each participant was assigned to.

TCR beta CDR3 regions were amplified from RNA transcripts for repertoire sequencing. The first round of RT-PCR was done with HTBI primers and the Qiagen OneStep RT-PCR kit, and was followed by a second round of multiplex PCR, then size selection and purification. Sequencing of the libraries was carried out on an Illumina HiSeq2000 in paired-end mode with 100 bp reads. In the original analysis: Reads were processed with SOAPnuke, discarding reads with adapters, uncalled bases, mean Phred below 15, or no exact constant-primer or identifier match. High-quality paired reads were merged with COPE v1.2.5. Clonotypes were defined as unique nucleotide sequences and were aligned to IMGT TRB V, D and J references using MiTCR v1.1. The analysis was limited to V-J combinations with a frequency above 0.0001, which together covered just over 98% of the repertoires. A TCR clonal expansion and chaos score per V-J combination was defined as the ratio of F50 clonal expansion to chaos observed in the TCRdist matrix. Welch's t-statistics and random forest were used to narrow the features down to around twelve V-J combinations, which were then fed into a naive Bayes classifier. The Morisita-Horn index was used to measure how similar the thyroid and blood repertoires were. The public reads were run again by TCRdb, first through fastp at Q25 and then through MiXCR, and only productive beta chains were kept. Rows are unified per CDR3 protein, each entry keeping the most common DNA and genes. TCRdb, not the original authors, processed these V and J calls. The sample has 200,000 to 250,000 distinct CDR3 sequences on record, less than 55% of them singletons. The top ten clones comprise roughly 45% of the sample.

Patients with ophthalmopathy had moderately to severely active disease, with a Clinical Activity Score of 3 or more, a NOSPECS grade of 4 or more, and a disease duration of less than 3 months. Patients with other autoimmune diseases, uncontrolled infections, pregnancy or lactation were excluded. Clinical symptoms, serum thyroxine, TRAb, thyroid ultrasound and orbital computed tomography formed the basis of the diagnosis. Using Ficoll-Paque density gradient centrifugation, PBMCs were isolated from about 9.4 ml of fresh peripheral blood. Total RNA was extracted using Trizol reagent, and RNA quality was checked on an Agilent 2100 Bioanalyzer. This clonotype was detected many times. The antigen it binds to is not known. Base qualities were left out, and no much larger clone turns up one base away. Sequences were obtained from peripheral blood. This clonotype was sampled from an adult man with Graves' ophthalmopathy.

The DNA is TGTGCCAGCAGCTCACGGGAGGGCAGGGGGTACGGCTACACCTTC. The encoded protein is CASSSREGRGYGYTF. The rearranged segments are TRBV7-8 and TRBJ1-2; 7 central nucleotides agree with TRBD1. Looking up the germline V gene yields CDR1 SGHVS and CDR2 FQNEAQ. The CDR3 has 15 amino acids, counting the end cysteine and phenylalanine. Only the CDR3 region is kept as DNA, spanning 45 bases read in frame from base 1. V ends up 4 bases short and J 8 bases short, with an unmatched junction base count of 13.